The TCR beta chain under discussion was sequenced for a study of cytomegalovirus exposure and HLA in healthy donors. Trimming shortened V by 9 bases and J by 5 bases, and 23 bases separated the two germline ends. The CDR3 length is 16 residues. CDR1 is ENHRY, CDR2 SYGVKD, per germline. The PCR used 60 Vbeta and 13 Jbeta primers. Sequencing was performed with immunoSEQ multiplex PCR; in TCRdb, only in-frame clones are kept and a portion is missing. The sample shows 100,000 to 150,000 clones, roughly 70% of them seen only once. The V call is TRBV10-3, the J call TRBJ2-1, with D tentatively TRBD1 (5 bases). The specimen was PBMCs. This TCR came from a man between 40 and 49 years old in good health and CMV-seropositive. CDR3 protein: CAINDRQGARDNEQFF. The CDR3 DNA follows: TGTGCCATTAACGATAGACAAGGCGCCAGGGACAATGAGCAGTTCTTC.